The sequence of this T cell receptor (beta chain) was determined in a study of vaccination effects on CD4 cells after COVID-19. Broader study findings: Marked clonal contraction was seen in infection- and vaccine-induced clones late after vaccination.

Researchers isolated CD4+ T cells once about eleven days of culture had elapsed. This clone was observed a few times. Its antigen is not known. Data came from immunoSEQ multiplex PCR; TCRdb stores just in-frame clones and leaves some out. In the table there are about 58,000 clones, more than 60% of which are singletons. CDR3 length equals 11 residues. Germline V gene lookup returns CDR1 SNHLY and CDR2 FYNNEI. V was clipped by 6 bases and J by 8 bases, with 10 bases between them. This clonotype was sampled from a human donor who received a COVID-19 vaccine. The genes are TRBV2 and TRBJ1-2; tentative D call: TRBD1 (6 bases). Source: CD4+ T cells from PBMCs cultured without peptide, taken before COVID-19 vaccination. Written as DNA, the CDR3 is TGTGCCAGCAGCACAGGGAAAGGCTACACCTTC. It translates to CASSTGKGYTF.